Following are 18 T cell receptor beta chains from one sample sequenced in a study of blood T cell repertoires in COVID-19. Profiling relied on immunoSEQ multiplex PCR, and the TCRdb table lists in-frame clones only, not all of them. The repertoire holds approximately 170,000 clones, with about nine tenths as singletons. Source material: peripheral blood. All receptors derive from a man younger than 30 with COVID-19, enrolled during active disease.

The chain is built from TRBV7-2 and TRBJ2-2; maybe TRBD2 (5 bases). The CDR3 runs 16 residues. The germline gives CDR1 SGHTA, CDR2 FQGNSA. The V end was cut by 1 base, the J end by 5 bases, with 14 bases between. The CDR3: CASSLGPGSVTGELFF. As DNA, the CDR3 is TGTGCCAGCAGCTTAGGCCCGGGGTCAGTAACCGGGGAGCTGTTTTTT.

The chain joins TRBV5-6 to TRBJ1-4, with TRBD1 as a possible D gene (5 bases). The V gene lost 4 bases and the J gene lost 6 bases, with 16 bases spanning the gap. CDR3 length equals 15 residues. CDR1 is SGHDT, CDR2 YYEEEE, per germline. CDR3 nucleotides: TGTGCCAGCAGCCCGGGGGGGGTCGTGGATGAAAAACTGTTTTTT. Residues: CASSPGGVVDEKLFF.

The CDR3 loop is CASSVIRAPNYGYTF. CDR3 coding DNA: TGTGCCAGCAGCGTTATCAGGGCTCCCAACTATGGCTACACCTTC. V is TRBV5-6 and J is TRBJ1-2, with D perhaps matching TRBD1 (5 bases). V was pared by 4 bases and J by 2 bases, with 15 bases between. Per germline, CDR1 SGHDT and CDR2 YYEEEE. The CDR3 spans 15 residues.

The CDR3 protein is CASSFSAGNNYGYTF. The CDR3 DNA follows: TGTGCCAGCAGCTTCTCGGCAGGGAACAACTATGGCTACACCTTC. The chain joins TRBV5-5 to TRBJ1-2, with TRBD1 as a possible D gene (5 bases). V shed 2 bases and J shed 2 bases, with 13 bases lying between them. Germline assignment: CDR1 SGHKS and CDR2 YYEKEE (reference sequence). CDR3 length: 15 residues.

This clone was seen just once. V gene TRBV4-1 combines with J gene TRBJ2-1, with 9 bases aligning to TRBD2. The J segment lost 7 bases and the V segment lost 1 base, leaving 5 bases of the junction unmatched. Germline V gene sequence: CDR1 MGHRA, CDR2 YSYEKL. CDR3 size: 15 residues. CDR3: CASSQGLADWNEQFF. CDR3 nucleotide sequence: TGCGCCAGCAGCCAAGGACTAGCGGATTGGAATGAGCAGTTCTTC.

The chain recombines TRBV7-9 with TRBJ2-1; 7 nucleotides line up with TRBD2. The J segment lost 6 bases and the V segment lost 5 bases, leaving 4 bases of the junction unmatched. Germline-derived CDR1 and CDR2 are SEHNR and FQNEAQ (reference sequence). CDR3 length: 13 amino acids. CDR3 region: CASSLPSGNEQFF. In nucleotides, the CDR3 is TGTGCCAGCAGCCTTCCTAGCGGCAATGAGCAGTTCTTC.

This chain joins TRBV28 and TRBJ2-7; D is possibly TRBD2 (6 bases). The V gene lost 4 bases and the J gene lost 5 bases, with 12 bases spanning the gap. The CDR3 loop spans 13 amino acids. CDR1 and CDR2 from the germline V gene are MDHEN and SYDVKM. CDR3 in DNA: TGTGCCAGCAGTTCGAGGGGAGGCCACGAGCAGTACTTC. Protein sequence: CASSSRGGHEQYF.

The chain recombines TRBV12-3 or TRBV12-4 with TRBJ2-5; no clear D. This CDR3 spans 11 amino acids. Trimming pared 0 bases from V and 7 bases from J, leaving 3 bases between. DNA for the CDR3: TGTGCCAGCAGTTTAGCGAGGACCCAGTACTTC. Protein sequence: CASSLARTQYF.

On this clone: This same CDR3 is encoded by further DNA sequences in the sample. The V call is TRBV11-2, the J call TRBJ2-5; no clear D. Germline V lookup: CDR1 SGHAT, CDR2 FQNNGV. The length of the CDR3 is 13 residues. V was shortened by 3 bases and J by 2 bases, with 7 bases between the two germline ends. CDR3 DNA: TGTGCCAGCAGCTTGAACTCACAAGAGACCCAGTACTTC. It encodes CASSLNSQETQYF.

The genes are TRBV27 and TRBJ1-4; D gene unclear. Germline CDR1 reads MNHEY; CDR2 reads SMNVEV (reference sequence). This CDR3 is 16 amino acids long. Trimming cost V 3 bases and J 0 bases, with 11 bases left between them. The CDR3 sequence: CASSFIHRATNEKLFF. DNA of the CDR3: TGTGCCAGCAGTTTTATCCATCGCGCAACTAATGAAAAACTGTTTTTT.

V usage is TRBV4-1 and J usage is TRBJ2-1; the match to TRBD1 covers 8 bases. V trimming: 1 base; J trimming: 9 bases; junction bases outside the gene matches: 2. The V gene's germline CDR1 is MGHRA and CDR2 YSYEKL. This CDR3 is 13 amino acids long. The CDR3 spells CASSQARGREQFF. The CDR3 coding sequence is TGCGCCAGCAGCCAAGCCAGGGGGCGTGAGCAGTTCTTC.

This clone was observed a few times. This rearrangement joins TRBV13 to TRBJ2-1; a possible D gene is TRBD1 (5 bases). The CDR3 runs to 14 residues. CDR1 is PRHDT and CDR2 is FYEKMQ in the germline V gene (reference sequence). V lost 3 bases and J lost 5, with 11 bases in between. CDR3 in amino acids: CASSFWPGNNEQFF. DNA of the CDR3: TGTGCCAGCAGCTTCTGGCCAGGGAACAATGAGCAGTTCTTC. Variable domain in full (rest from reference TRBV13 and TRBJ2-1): AAGVIQSPRHLIKEKRETATLKCYPIPRHDTVYWYQQGPGQDPQFLISFYEKMQSDKGSIPDRFSAQQFSDYHSELNMSSLELGDSALYFCASSFWPGNNEQFFGPGTRLTVL.

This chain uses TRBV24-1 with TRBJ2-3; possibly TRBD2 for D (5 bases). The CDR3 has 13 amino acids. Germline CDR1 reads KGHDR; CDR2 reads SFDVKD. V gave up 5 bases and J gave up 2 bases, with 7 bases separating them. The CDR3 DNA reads TGTGCCACCAGTGTAGGACTCACAGATACGCAGTATTTT. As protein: CATSVGLTDTQYF.

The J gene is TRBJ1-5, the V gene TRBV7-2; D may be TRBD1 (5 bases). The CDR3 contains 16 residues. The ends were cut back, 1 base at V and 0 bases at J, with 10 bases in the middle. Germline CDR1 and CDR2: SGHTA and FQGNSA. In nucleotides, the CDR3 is TGTGCCAGCAGCTTAGGGGGGGTATATAGCAATCAGCCCCAGCATTTT. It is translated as CASSLGGVYSNQPQHF.

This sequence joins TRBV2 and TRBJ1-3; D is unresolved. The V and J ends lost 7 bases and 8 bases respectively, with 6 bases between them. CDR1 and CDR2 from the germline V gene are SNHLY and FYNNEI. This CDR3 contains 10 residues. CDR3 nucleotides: TGTGCCAGCATCCTAGACACCATATATTTT. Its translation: CASILDTIYF.

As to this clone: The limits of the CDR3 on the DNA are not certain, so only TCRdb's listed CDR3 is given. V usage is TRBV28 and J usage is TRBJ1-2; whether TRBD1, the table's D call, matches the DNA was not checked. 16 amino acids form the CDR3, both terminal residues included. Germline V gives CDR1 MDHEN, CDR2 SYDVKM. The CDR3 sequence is CASSLWAQGANYGYAF.

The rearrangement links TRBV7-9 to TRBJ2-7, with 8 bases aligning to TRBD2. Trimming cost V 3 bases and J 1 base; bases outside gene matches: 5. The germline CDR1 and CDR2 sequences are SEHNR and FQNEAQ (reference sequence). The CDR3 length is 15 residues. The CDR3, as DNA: TGTGCCAGCAGCTTTATGGGACTAGGGTCCTACGAGCAGTACTTC. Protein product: CASSFMGLGSYEQYF.

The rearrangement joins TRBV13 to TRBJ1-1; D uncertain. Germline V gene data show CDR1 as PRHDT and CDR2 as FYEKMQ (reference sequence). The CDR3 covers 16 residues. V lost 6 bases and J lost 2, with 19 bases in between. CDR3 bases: TGTGCCAGCAGTCTTGTTTGGGTCAGGTCTAACACTGAAGCTTTCTTT. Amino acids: CASSLVWVRSNTEAFF.